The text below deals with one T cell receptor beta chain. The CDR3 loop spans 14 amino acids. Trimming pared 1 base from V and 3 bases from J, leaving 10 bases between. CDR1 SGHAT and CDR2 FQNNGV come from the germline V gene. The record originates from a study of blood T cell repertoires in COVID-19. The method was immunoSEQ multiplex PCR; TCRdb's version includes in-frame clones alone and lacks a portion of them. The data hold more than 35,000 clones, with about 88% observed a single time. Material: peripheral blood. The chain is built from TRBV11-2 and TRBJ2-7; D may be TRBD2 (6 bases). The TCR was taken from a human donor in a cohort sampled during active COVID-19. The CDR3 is CASSLGGSGYEQYF. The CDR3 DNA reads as TGTGCCAGCAGCTTAGGGGGTAGCGGCTACGAGCAGTACTTC.